The T cell receptor beta chain under discussion was sequenced for a study of cytomegalovirus exposure and HLA in healthy donors. Findings and caveats of the study: Cytomegalovirus association was assigned to more than 150 TCR beta chains. Specific recognition of CMV antigens was confirmed in vitro for a few chains (all CMV-associated). First-cohort TCR clusters were later found to tend to co-occur in the 120 or so validation repertoires.

Measured with immunoSEQ multiplex PCR; TCRdb has only the in-frame clones, and not every one. Of 150,000 or so clones listed, around nine tenths are singletons. With V trimmed by 4 bases and J by 7 bases, 13 bases remained unmatched. Germline CDR1 reads LGHNA; CDR2 reads YNFKEQ. The CDR3 is made up of 17 amino acids. Remarks on this clone: Its antigen remains unidentified.

The rearrangement links TRBV4-2 to TRBJ1-4, with 9 bases identical to TRBD1. This TCR derives from a man between 18 and 35 years old in good health and CMV-seropositive. Sequencing was performed on PBMCs. CDR3 nucleotides: TGTGCCAGCAGCCGATTTTCCGGGACAGGGAAGGTTGAAAAACTGTTTTTT. Residues: CASSRFSGTGKVEKLFF.